The T cell receptor beta chain under discussion was sequenced for a study of T cell changes during pregnancy in multiple sclerosis. Clones were sequenced by immunoSEQ multiplex PCR, and TCRdb holds only the in-frame ones, with some missing. This table has approximately 100,000 clones, 90% to 95% appearing once. The germline CDR1 and CDR2 sequences are LNHNV and YYDKDF (reference sequence). This CDR3 has 17 amino acids. Trimming removed 6 bases from V and 4 bases from J; junction bases left unmatched: 10. Here the sequenced sample was peripheral blood, taken before pregnancy. The clonotype was recovered from a female donor with multiple sclerosis, enrolled in a pregnancy study. This rearrangement joins TRBV15 to TRBJ2-2, with 11 bases that match TRBD2. CDR3 region: CATSLGTSGSGTGELFF. CDR3 nucleotide sequence: TGTGCCACCAGTCTGGGTACTAGCGGGAGCGGCACCGGGGAGCTGTTTTTT.